This T cell receptor beta chain stems from a study of graft-versus-host responses after intestinal transplantation. Method: immunoSEQ multiplex PCR; TCRdb's copy keeps in-frame clones and lacks some. The sample shows about 100,000 clones, 87% of them seen only once. Trimming cost V 0 bases and J 2 bases; bases outside gene matches: 3. This CDR3 has 16 residues. The germline V gene encodes CDR1 LGHNA and CDR2 YNFKEQ. Only one count was recorded for this clone. Its antigen is not identified. This chain links TRBV4-2 with TRBJ1-5, with 8 positions matching TRBD1. This sequence originates from a human donor who was the organ donor for an intestinal transplant. The sequenced sample was unstimulated CD4+ T cells sorted from spleen or lymph node cells, obtained before transplant. CDR3 region: CASSQDQGQGNQPQHF. The DNA of the CDR3 is TGTGCCAGCAGCCAAGATCAGGGACAGGGCAATCAGCCCCAGCATTTT.